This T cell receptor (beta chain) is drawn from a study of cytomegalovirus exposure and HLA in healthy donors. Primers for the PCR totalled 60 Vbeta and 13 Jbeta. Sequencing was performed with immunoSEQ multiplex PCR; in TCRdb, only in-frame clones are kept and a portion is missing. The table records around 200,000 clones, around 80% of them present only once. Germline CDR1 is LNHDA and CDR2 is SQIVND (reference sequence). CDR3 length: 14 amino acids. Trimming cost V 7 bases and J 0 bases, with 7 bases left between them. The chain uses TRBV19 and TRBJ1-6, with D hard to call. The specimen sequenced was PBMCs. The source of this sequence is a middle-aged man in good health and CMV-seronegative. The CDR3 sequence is CASTMSSYNSPLHF. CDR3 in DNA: TGTGCCAGTACAATGAGCTCCTATAATTCACCCCTCCACTTT.